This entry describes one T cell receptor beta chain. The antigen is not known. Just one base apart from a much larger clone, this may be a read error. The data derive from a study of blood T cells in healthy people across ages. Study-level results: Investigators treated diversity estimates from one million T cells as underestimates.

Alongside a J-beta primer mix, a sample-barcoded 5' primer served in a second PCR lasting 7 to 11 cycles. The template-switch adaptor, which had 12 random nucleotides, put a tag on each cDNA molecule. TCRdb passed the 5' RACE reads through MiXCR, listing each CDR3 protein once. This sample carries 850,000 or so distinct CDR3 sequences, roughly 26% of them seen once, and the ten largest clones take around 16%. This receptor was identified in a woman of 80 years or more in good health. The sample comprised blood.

The CDR3 DNA sequence: TGTGCCAGCACAGTTCGAGCGGTTGCGTCAGATACGCGGTATTTT. Translated, it gives CASTVRAVASDTRYF. The gene calls are TRBV6-2 or TRBV6-3 and TRBJ2-3; maybe TRBD2 (5 bases). The germline gives CDR1 MNHEY, CDR2 SVGEGT. The CDR3 loop spans 15 amino acids.